This TCR beta chain appears in the sequencing data of a study of T cell responses to AZD1222 COVID-19 vaccine. The CDR3 is 11 amino acids. Germline V gene data show CDR1 as MGHDK and CDR2 as SYGVNS. The V and J ends lost 1 base and 7 bases respectively, with 3 bases between them. This clone was recorded once. Produced via immunoSEQ multiplex PCR; TCRdb's table is partial and in-frame only. The repertoire holds 75,000 to 100,000 clones, roughly 90% seen once, with approximately 24% in the top ten. The sequenced sample was peripheral blood, obtained on day 0 of AZD1222 vaccination. The chain carries TRBV25-1 and TRBJ2-3; D gene ambiguous. The TCR was taken from an adult in good health. The CDR3 sequence: CASSESYTQYF. DNA of the CDR3: TGTGCCAGCAGTGAATCCTATACGCAGTATTTT.